This TCR beta chain originates from a study of OX40 agonist ivuxolimab in advanced cancers. The overall study: The diagnoses of dose-escalation patients were hepatocellular carcinoma, melanoma, renal cell or head and neck cancer. Participants, 80% to 90% male, averaged roughly 59 years of age, ranging from about 20 to 80.

Method: immunoSEQ multiplex PCR; TCRdb's copy keeps in-frame clones and lacks some. The sample has about 20,000 clones, 83% seen once. This clone was recorded a few times. The clonotype was recovered from an adult with an advanced solid tumor such as melanoma, head and neck, liver or kidney cancer. This sample comprised CD4+ or CD8+ T cells sorted from blood, obtained in a trial of the OX40 agonist ivuxolimab.

CDR3 DNA sequence: TGCGCCAGCAGAGGACAGGTGACGAACACCGGGGAGCTGTTTTTT. Its translation: CASRGQVTNTGELFF. The rearrangement joins TRBV10-2 to TRBJ2-2; 7 nucleotides match TRBD1. Germline CDR1 and CDR2: WSHSY and SAAADI. V lost 6 bases to trimming and J lost 0 bases; unmatched junction nucleotides: 4. CDR3 length: 15 amino acids.